These 24 T cell receptor beta chains share one sample of origin, sequenced in a study of blood T cell repertoires in COVID-19. Profiling relied on immunoSEQ multiplex PCR, and the TCRdb table lists in-frame clones only, not all of them. The sample gives 250,000 to 300,000 clones, 70% to 80% of which show up once; around 3.4% is in the top ten. Sequenced input: peripheral blood. The receptors shown here come from a woman of 80 years or more with acute or convalescent COVID-19.

The chain joins TRBV29-1 to TRBJ2-5, with unresolved D. V shed 7 bases and J shed 4 bases, with 16 bases lying between them. There are 13 residues in the CDR3. Looked up from germline, CDR1 is SQVTM and CDR2 is ANQGSEA. CDR3 sequence (DNA): TGCAGCGCGGAAAGATCCAGTTTAGAGACCCAGTACTTC. Amino acid sequence: CSAERSSLETQYF. Full variable domain (rest looked up from reference TRBV29-1 and TRBJ2-5): SAVISQKPSRDICQRGTSLTIQCQVDSQVTMMFWYRQQPGQSLTLIATANQGSEATYESGFVIDKFPISRPNLTFSTLTVSNMSPEDSSIYLCSAERSSLETQYFGPGTRLLVL.

V gene TRBV5-4 combines with J gene TRBJ2-1; 8 bases are shared with TRBD1. Germline CDR1 is SGHNT and CDR2 is YYREEE (reference sequence). V lost 0 bases and J lost 3; bases outside the gene matches: 5. The CDR3 loop spans 16 amino acids. The chain's CDR3 is CASSLGGTGFYNEQFF. The DNA for the CDR3 is TGTGCCAGCAGCTTGGGGGGGACAGGATTCTACAATGAGCAGTTCTTC.

The chain joins TRBV7-9 to TRBJ2-7, with 7 bases lining up with TRBD2. The length of the CDR3 is 14 residues. After removal of 0 bases from V and 7 bases from J, the junction contained 6 bases not matched to a gene. Germline V gene data show CDR1 as SEHNR and CDR2 as FQNEAQ (reference sequence). In DNA, the CDR3 is TGTGCCAGCAGCTTAGCGGGAGGGCCAAGGGAGCAGTACTTC. This encodes CASSLAGGPREQYF.

This chain connects TRBV11-1 to TRBJ2-7; a possible D gene is TRBD2 (5 bases). The CDR3 has 14 residues. Germline V gene lookup returns CDR1 SGHAT and CDR2 FQDESV (reference sequence). The ends were cut back, 1 base at V and 4 bases at J, with 11 bases in the middle. CDR3 in amino acids: CASSLEGGRYEQYF. CDR3 in DNA: TGTGCCAGCAGCTTAGAAGGTGGGAGATACGAGCAGTACTTC.

This clone was seen just once. The V gene is TRBV5-1, the J gene TRBJ2-7; D is ambiguous. CDR3 length: 15 amino acids. With 2 bases removed from V and 2 bases from J, the gap between germline ends came to 14 bases. CDR1 and CDR2 (germline): SGHRS, YFSETQ. In DNA, the CDR3 is TGCGCCAGCAGCTTCCACAGTTCCAGAACCTACGAGCAGTACTTC. It yields the protein CASSFHSSRTYEQYF.

The CDR3 DNA reads TGTGCCAGCAGCCAGCAGGGGGCCAACGTCCTGACTTTC. It is translated as CASSQQGANVLTF. This chain joins TRBV3-1 (or the pseudogene TRBV3-2) and TRBJ2-6; D gene ambiguous. The germline CDR1 and CDR2 sequences are LGHDT and YNNKEL (reference sequence). V gave up 3 bases and J gave up 4 bases, with 4 bases separating them. The CDR3 runs 13 residues.

This clone turned up a few times. This chain connects TRBV6-4 to TRBJ1-3; D not resolved. Germline V gives CDR1 MRHNA, CDR2 SNTAGT. This CDR3 region has 16 residues. V was shortened by 5 bases and J by 0 bases, with 14 bases between the two germline ends. The CDR3, as DNA: TGTGCCAGCAGTCCCAGGACTCCCCTCTCTGGAAACACCATATATTTT. It is translated as CASSPRTPLSGNTIYF.

This chain connects TRBV6-6 to TRBJ2-3; the match to TRBD2 covers 7 bases. The CDR3 is 15 residues long. Unmatched junction bases numbered 6, after V lost 6 bases and J lost 0 bases. Germline CDR1 MNHNY, CDR2 SVGAGI (reference sequence). The CDR3 DNA is TGTGCCAGCAGGGAGAGCGGGGTGAGCACAGATACGCAGTATTTT. Protein sequence: CASRESGVSTDTQYF.

The table lists this clone with a count of one. The V call is TRBV9, the J call TRBJ2-1, with 7 bases identical to TRBD1. V was clipped by 7 bases and J by 3 bases; unmatched bases: 10. The CDR3 totals 15 residues. CDR1 is SGDLS, CDR2 YYNGEE, per germline. The CDR3 sequence is CASGLGTADYNEQFF. CDR3 DNA: TGTGCCAGCGGATTAGGGACAGCTGACTACAATGAGCAGTTCTTC.

The rearrangement joins TRBV5-1 to TRBJ1-1, with a tentative D call TRBD1 (5 bases). V was clipped by 3 bases and J by 1 base, with 10 bases between them. CDR3 length: 14 residues. Germline V gene data show CDR1 as SGHRS and CDR2 as YFSETQ. As DNA, the CDR3 is TGCGCCAGCAGCTCAGGGAAGGGGAACACTGAAGCTTTCTTT. Translating gives CASSSGKGNTEAFF.

The V and J genes are TRBV25-1 and TRBJ2-1; 8 positions match TRBD2. With 8 bases clipped from V and 0 bases from J, the junction kept 9 bases outside the gene matches. Germline CDR1 reads MGHDK; CDR2 reads SYGVNS. CDR3 length equals 16 residues. This chain's CDR3 is CASRSSGTSSYNEQFF. The CDR3 DNA sequence: TGTGCCAGCCGCAGTAGCGGGACCAGCTCCTACAATGAGCAGTTCTTC.

The chain employs TRBV6-2 or TRBV6-3 and TRBJ2-7; no reliable D call. Germline CDR1 and CDR2: MNHEY and SVGEGT. The V end lost 5 bases, the J end lost 0 bases, and 5 bases lay between the germline ends. The CDR3 has 12 amino acids. The CDR3 region is CASSESSYEQYF. The CDR3 DNA sequence: TGTGCCAGCAGTGAGTCCTCCTACGAGCAGTACTTC.

The V call is TRBV12-3 or TRBV12-4, the J call TRBJ1-2; a possible D gene is TRBD1 (5 bases). The CDR3 totals 13 residues. V lost 5 bases to trimming and J lost 6 bases, with 13 bases between them. CDR3 DNA sequence: TGTGCCAGCAGTCGGGGCGGGACTAATGGCTACACCTTC. Its protein is CASSRGGTNGYTF.

In this sample, this clone turned up a few times. The rearrangement links TRBV15 to TRBJ1-2, with D tentatively TRBD1 (5 bases). Trimming left V 4 bases short and J 7 bases short, with 16 bases between. Germline lookup yields CDR1 LNHNV and CDR2 YYDKDF (reference sequence). CDR3 size: 14 residues. This CDR3 reads CATSTDLGTAGYTF. In nucleotides, the CDR3 is TGTGCCACCAGCACAGACCTCGGGACTGCTGGCTACACCTTC.

This clone has at least ten counts. The chain carries TRBV7-9 and TRBJ1-1; the match to TRBD1 covers 7 bases. CDR3 size: 13 residues. V lost 9 bases and J lost 4; bases outside the gene matches: 8. CDR1 is SEHNR and CDR2 is FQNEAQ in the germline V gene (reference sequence). The CDR3 DNA reads as TGTGCCAGTGACTTATCAGGGGGCACTGAAGCTTTCTTT. It translates to CASDLSGGTEAFF.

The chain has TRBV4-3 and TRBJ1-6; D is possibly TRBD1 (6 bases). This CDR3 is built from 18 residues. CDR1 is LGHNA and CDR2 is YSLEER in the germline V gene. V lost 0 bases to trimming and J lost 0 bases, with 12 bases between them. CDR3 protein: CASSQEVRGSSYNSPLHF. The CDR3 bases are TGCGCCAGCAGCCAAGAGGTTAGGGGGAGCTCCTATAATTCACCCCTCCACTTT.

This chain uses TRBV11-1 with TRBJ1-1; TRBD1 matches 7 bases. The germline V gene has CDR1 SGHAT and CDR2 FQDESV (reference sequence). V was clipped by 5 bases and J by 8 bases; unmatched bases: 14. CDR3 length: 15 amino acids. CDR3 sequence reads: CASSPATKGQREAFF. The CDR3 nucleotides read TGTGCCAGCAGCCCAGCTACCAAGGGACAGAGGGAAGCTTTCTTT.

The CDR3 DNA is TGCGCCAGCAGCCAGGCGTCCCGCGGAGCGGCGGTTAAAGAGACCCAGTACTTC. It specifies CASSQASRGAAVKETQYF. The chain uses TRBV4-1 and TRBJ2-5; possible D gene TRBD2, 5 bases. V shed 3 bases and J shed 3 bases, with 23 bases lying between them. Per germline, CDR1 MGHRA and CDR2 YSYEKL. The CDR3 loop spans 18 amino acids.

The genes are TRBV7-2 and TRBJ2-1; D is ambiguous. The CDR3 totals 13 residues. With 5 bases removed from V and 3 bases from J, the gap between germline ends came to 8 bases. Germline V lookup: CDR1 SGHTA, CDR2 FQGNSA. Here the CDR3 DNA reads TGTGCCAGCAGCCCCTCTTACTACAATGAGCAGTTCTTC. This codes for CASSPSYYNEQFF.

This chain joins TRBV18 and TRBJ2-7; the match to TRBD2 covers 10 bases. With V trimmed by 3 bases and J by 2 bases, 7 bases remained unmatched. CDR1 and CDR2 (germline): KGHSH, LQKENI. The CDR3 has 16 amino acids. The CDR3 is CASSPKSGGAAYEQYF. The CDR3 nucleotides are TGTGCCAGCTCACCCAAAAGCGGGGGGGCCGCCTACGAGCAGTACTTC. Supplemented by reference TRBV18 and TRBJ2-7, the full variable domain reads NAGVMQNPRHLVRRRGQEARLRCSPMKGHSHVYWYRQLPEEGLKFMVYLQKENIIDESGMPKERFSAEFPKEGPSILRIQQVVRGDSAAYFCASSPKSGGAAYEQYFGPGTRLTVT.

V is TRBV29-1 and J is TRBJ1-1; D is uncertain. V lost 8 bases, J lost 7 bases, and 14 bases lay in between. Germline V gene sequence: CDR1 SQVTM, CDR2 ANQGSEA. The length of the CDR3 is 11 residues. The CDR3 loop reads CSLEGRLEAFF. CDR3 sequence (DNA): TGCAGCCTCGAGGGCAGGCTTGAAGCTTTCTTT.

The chain recombines TRBV7-6 with TRBJ2-7; the match to TRBD1 covers 12 bases. The germline V gene has CDR1 SGHVS and CDR2 FNYEAQ. The CDR3 sequence is 16 residues long. With V trimmed by 1 base and J by 7 bases, 8 bases remained unmatched. CDR3 bases: TGTGCCAGCAGCTTAGTAGCGGGACAGGGGGCTGGAGAGCAGTACTTC. This gives the protein CASSLVAGQGAGEQYF.

The chain joins TRBV6-5 to TRBJ2-2, with TRBD2 as a possible D gene (6 bases). V was clipped by 6 bases and J by 6 bases, with 11 bases between them. Germline V gene data show CDR1 as MNHEY and CDR2 as SVGAGI. The CDR3 is 13 amino acids. CDR3 sequence (DNA): TGTGCCAGCAGACAACTAGCTTCCGGGGAGCTGTTTTTT. Its translation is CASRQLASGELFF.

The chain recombines TRBV3-1 (or the pseudogene TRBV3-2) with TRBJ2-3; a possible D gene is TRBD1 (5 bases). The germline V gene has CDR1 LGHDT and CDR2 YNNKEL (reference sequence). The CDR3 is made up of 12 amino acids. The V and J ends lost 9 bases and 6 bases respectively, with 13 bases between them. CDR3 nucleotide sequence: TGTGCCAGTTCTGGGGCTTCCGATACGCAGTATTTT. It codes for CASSGASDTQYF.